This T cell receptor (beta chain) emerged from a study of cytomegalovirus exposure and HLA in healthy donors. The wider study: Approximately 180 million T cells yielded approximately 100 million unique TCR beta sequences, as an earlier analysis found. From HLA-typed donors, an early data release held about 92 million unique TCRs. Notes on the study in general: Analysis was performed later, and it showed HLA-associated TCR beta chains to be more clonally expanded than equally common others. The authors judged a highly shared variant cluster likely a sequencing artifact.

This PCR relied on a set of 60 Vbeta primers and 13 Jbeta primers. Assay: immunoSEQ multiplex PCR; the TCRdb copy retains only in-frame clones and omits some. Of roughly 200,000 clones listed, 75% to 80% are singletons. Details on this clone: The target antigen is unknown.

Between the trimmed V and J ends, which lost 0 bases and 4 bases, there was a span of 10 bases. The germline V gene has CDR1 SEHNR and CDR2 FQNEAQ (reference sequence). The CDR3 runs 15 residues. Sequenced: PBMCs. The V call is TRBV7-9, the J call TRBJ1-3; D ambiguous. The sequence derives from a female donor in good health and CMV-seronegative. The CDR3 DNA reads as TGTGCCAGCAGCTTAGCAGTGACTCGGGGAAACACCATATATTTT. Translation gives CASSLAVTRGNTIYF.